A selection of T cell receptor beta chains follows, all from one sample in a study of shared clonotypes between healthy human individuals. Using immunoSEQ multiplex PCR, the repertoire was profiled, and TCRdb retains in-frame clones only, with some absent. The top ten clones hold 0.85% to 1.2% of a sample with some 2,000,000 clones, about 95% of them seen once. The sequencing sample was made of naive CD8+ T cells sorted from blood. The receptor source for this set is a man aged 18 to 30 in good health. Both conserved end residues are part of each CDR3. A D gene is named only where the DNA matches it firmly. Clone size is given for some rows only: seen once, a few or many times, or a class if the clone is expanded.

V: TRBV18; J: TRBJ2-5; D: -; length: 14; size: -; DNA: TGTGCCAGCTCACCACAGAGAGGGCTTAAGACCCAGTACTTC; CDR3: CASSPQRGLKTQYF
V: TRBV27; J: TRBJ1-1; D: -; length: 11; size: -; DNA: TGTGCCAGCGGCAGGGTCACTGAAGCTTTCTTT; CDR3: CASGRVTEAFF
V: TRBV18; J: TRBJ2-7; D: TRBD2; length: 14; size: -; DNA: TGTGCCAGCTCACAACTAGCGGGGGGGGACGAGCAGTACTTC; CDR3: CASSQLAGGDEQYF
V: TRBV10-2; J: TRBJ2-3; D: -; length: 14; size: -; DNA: TGCGCCAGCAGTGCTTCCGGGAGCACAGATACGCAGTATTTT; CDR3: CASSASGSTDTQYF
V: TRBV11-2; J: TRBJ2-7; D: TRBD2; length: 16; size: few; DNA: TGTGCCAGCAGCTTAGGGGGACTAGCGGGAGCACGGGAGCAGTACTTC; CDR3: CASSLGGLAGAREQYF
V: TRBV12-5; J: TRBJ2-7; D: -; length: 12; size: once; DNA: TGTGCTAGTGGTCAAAGCTCCTACGAGCAGTACTTC; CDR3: CASGQSSYEQYF
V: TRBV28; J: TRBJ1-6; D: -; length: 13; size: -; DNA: TGTGCCAGCAGCCTACGGACACCTTCACCCCTCCACTTT; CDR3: CASSLRTPSPLHF
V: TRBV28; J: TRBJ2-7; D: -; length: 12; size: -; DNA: TGTGCCAGCAGTTTATCAGGGGCCGAGCAGTACTTC; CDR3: CASSLSGAEQYF
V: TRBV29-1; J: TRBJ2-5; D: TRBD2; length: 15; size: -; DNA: TGCAGCGTTGGGGGAGGGACGGCGGAGATAGAGACCCAGTACTTC; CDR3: CSVGGGTAEIETQYF
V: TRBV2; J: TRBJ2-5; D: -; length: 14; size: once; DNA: TGTGCCAGCAGTGAGAGACCGTACCAAGAGACCCAGTACTTC; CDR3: CASSERPYQETQYF
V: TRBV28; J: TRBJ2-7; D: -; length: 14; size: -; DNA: TGTGCCAGCAGCTTGGAGGGCCTTTCCTACGAGCAGTACTTC; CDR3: CASSLEGLSYEQYF
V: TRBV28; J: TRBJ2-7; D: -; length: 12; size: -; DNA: TGTGCCAGCAGGGACGCTGCCTACGAGCAGTACTTC; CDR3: CASRDAAYEQYF
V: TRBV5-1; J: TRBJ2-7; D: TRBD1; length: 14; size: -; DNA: TGCGCCAGCAGCTCCAGACAGGGGGCGAACGAGCAGTACTTC; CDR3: CASSSRQGANEQYF
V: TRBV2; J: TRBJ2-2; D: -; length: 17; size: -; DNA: TGTGCCAGCAGTGAAGCTACACAGGGCCCGAACACCGGGGAGCTGTTTTTT; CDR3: CASSEATQGPNTGELFF
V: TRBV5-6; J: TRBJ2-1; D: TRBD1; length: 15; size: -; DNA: TGTGCCAGCAGCTTAGGGGGCGGGCAGATGAATGAGCAGTTCTTC; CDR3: CASSLGGGQMNEQFF